This T cell receptor (beta chain) was observed in a study of blood T cell repertoires in COVID-19. Study at large: From the United States, Italy and Spain came samples of acute and convalescent COVID-19. PBMCs, B-cell-depleted T cells, or T cells were the source of the cDNA or gDNA that made up the material.

The CDR3 has 15 residues. The V gene's germline CDR1 is SGHDT and CDR2 YYEEEE. After removal of 4 bases from V and 0 bases from J, the junction contained 6 bases not matched to a gene. The authors' processing: Estimation of nucleated cell counts relied on the amplification of reference gene primers. Repertoires were generated with immunoSEQ multiplex PCR, while TCRdb's copy carries only in-frame clones and drops some. For V, J and clone size, that table is used; D and trimming come from the DNA. Of roughly 70,000 clones in the sample, 80% are singletons; the top ten hold 8.5% to 10%. The chain uses TRBV5-6 and TRBJ1-2; 7 bases match TRBD1. This sequence was found in a human donor in a cohort sampled during active COVID-19. Sequencing was carried out using peripheral blood. The CDR3 region is CASSMGQSPNYGYTF. The CDR3 nucleotides are TGTGCCAGCAGCATGGGACAGAGCCCTAACTATGGCTACACCTTC.